Detailed here is one T cell receptor beta chain. Using immunoSEQ multiplex PCR, the repertoire was profiled, and TCRdb retains in-frame clones only, with some absent. The sample records roughly 200,000 clones, about 85% being singletons. This sample was included in a study of blood T cell repertoires in COVID-19. Study-level information: T cells, B-cell-depleted T cells, or PBMCs supplied cDNA or gDNA.

Everyone who took part was roughly 18 to 89 years old, and they came from about two dozen US areas. The study assigned cohorts using participant-reported clinical history. This sequence originates from a man in his forties who had recovered from COVID-19. Material: PBMCs or T cells enriched from blood (not recorded which).

As DNA, the CDR3 is TGTGCCACCAGTGATCCGGGACAGGGGAGGGAGACCCAGTACTTC. Its protein is CATSDPGQGRETQYF. The rearrangement links TRBV24-1 to TRBJ2-5; 10 bases are a match to TRBD1. The CDR3 spans 15 residues. V lost 3 bases and J lost 5; bases outside the gene matches: 5. The germline V gene has CDR1 KGHDR and CDR2 SFDVKD.